The source of this T cell receptor beta chain is a study of cytomegalovirus exposure and HLA in healthy donors. Turning to this clone: Its antigen is as yet unknown.

The J segment lost 6 bases and the V segment lost 5 bases, leaving 2 bases of the junction unmatched. This CDR3 contains 12 residues. Germline V gene lookup returns CDR1 SEHNR and CDR2 FQNEAQ (reference sequence). Study-wide results and limits: HLA alleles were associated with around 17,000 TCR beta sequences in a later analysis at 0.05 false discovery rate. Confirmation in vitro established that a few CMV-associated chains were specific for CMV antigens. Within an earlier analysis, most TCR beta V segments proved productive either about 90% or about 30% of the time.

A multiplex PCR was run with 60 Vbeta primers and 13 Jbeta primers. Profiled with immunoSEQ multiplex PCR; TCRdb holds only in-frame clones, not every one. The table lists roughly 150,000 clones, roughly 68% of them singletons. Sequencing was done on a sample of PBMCs. The V gene is TRBV7-9, the J gene TRBJ1-1; 8 bases match TRBD1. This receptor was obtained from a young man in good health and CMV-seropositive. CDR3 protein: CASSGTGPEAFF. As DNA, the CDR3 is TGTGCCAGCAGCGGGACAGGCCCTGAAGCTTTCTTT.